This record covers a single TCR beta chain. The record originates from a study of technical replicates of blood from several donors. Sequencing was performed with immunoSEQ multiplex PCR; in TCRdb, only in-frame clones are kept and a portion is missing. Of around 70,000 clones listed, approximately 93% are singletons. The sequence came from a human donor in good health. Sequenced input: T cells isolated from PBMCs.

The CDR3 nucleotides are TGTGCCAGCAGTCCCCTGTCCAGGCATGAAGCTTTCTTT. Encoded protein: CASSPLSRHEAFF. The V and J genes are TRBV27 and TRBJ1-1, with D unclear. This CDR3 contains 13 residues. Germline V lookup: CDR1 MNHEY, CDR2 SMNVEV (reference sequence). V was cut by 5 bases and J by 7 bases, with 14 bases left in between.